Reported below is one TCR beta chain. This specimen belongs to a study of T cells in Graves' hyperthyroidism and ophthalmopathy. V lost 0 bases, J lost 7 bases, and 5 bases stayed unmatched. Germline lookup yields CDR1 SGHDT and CDR2 YYEEEE. This CDR3 contains 15 residues. The source material, RNA transcripts, was used to amplify TCR beta CDR3 regions. A set of HTBI primers served as the primers for a first-round RT-PCR of the TCR CDR3. TCRdb reprocessed the multiplex PCR reads with MiXCR, giving one entry per CDR3 protein. The profile shows about 690,000 distinct CDR3 sequences, roughly a sixth of them singletons. PBMCs came from 9 to 10 ml fresh peripheral blood.

V usage is TRBV5-6 and J usage is TRBJ2-3; 10 nucleotides agree with TRBD2. The receptor comes from a middle-aged man with Graves' hyperthyroidism. Sequenced material: blood. CDR3 nucleotides: TGTGCCAGCAGCTTGGGTCCTAGCGGGAGTTATACGCAGTATTTT. As protein: CASSLGPSGSYTQYF.